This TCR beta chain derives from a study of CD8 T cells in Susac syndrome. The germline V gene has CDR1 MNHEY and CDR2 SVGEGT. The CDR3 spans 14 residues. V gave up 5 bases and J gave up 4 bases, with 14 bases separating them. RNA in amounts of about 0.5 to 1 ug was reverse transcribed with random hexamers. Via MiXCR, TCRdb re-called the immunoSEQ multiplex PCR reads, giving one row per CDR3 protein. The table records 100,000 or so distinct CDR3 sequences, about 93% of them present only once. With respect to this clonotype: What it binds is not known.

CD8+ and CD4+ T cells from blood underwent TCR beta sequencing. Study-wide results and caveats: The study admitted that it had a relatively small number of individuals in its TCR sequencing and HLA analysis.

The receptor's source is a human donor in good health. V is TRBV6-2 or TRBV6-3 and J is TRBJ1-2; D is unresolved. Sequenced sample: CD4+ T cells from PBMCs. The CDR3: CASSRTDFFYGYTF. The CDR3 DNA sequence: TGTGCCAGCAGTCGGACGGATTTTTTCTATGGCTACACCTTC.